Listed below are T cell receptor beta chains from one sample, sequenced in a study of cytotoxic CD8 clonotypes in ibrutinib-treated CLL. Libraries were prepared by immunoSEQ multiplex PCR; TCRdb keeps only in-frame clonotypes and omits some of them. The profile covers approximately 70,000 clones, with 90% appearing a single time and roughly 3% taken by the ten largest. The sequencing used PBMCs, collected after 12 months of ibrutinib treatment. These receptors were collected from a human donor with chronic lymphocytic leukemia. The CDR3 runs from the conserved cysteine through the conserved F or W. D genes are given only for firm matches. Size values are once, few and many counts, or a class for expanded clones, and some rows have none.

j_call: TRBJ2-1; d_call: TRBD2; v_call: TRBV5-1; clone_size: once; cdr3_aa: CASSLDFGTRHNEQFF; cdr3_nt: TGCGCCAGCAGCTTGGATTTCGGGACTAGACACAATGAGCAGTTCTTC
j_call: TRBJ1-5; d_call: NA; v_call: TRBV11-2; clone_size: NA; cdr3_aa: CASSLEGRQPQHF; cdr3_nt: TGTGCCAGCAGCTTGGAGGGTAGACAGCCCCAGCATTTT
j_call: TRBJ1-3; d_call: TRBD1; v_call: TRBV7-8; clone_size: NA; cdr3_aa: CASSFDRGTSGNTIYF; cdr3_nt: TGTGCCAGCAGCTTTGACAGGGGGACCTCTGGAAACACCATATATTTT
j_call: TRBJ1-1; d_call: NA; v_call: TRBV2; clone_size: NA; cdr3_aa: CASSASRGLGTEAFF; cdr3_nt: TGTGCCAGCAGCGCATCCCGGGGGCTGGGTACTGAAGCTTTCTTT
j_call: TRBJ2-2; d_call: NA; v_call: TRBV5-1; clone_size: NA; cdr3_aa: CASSLAASINTGELFF; cdr3_nt: TGCGCCAGCAGCTTGGCGGCTAGTATCAACACCGGGGAGCTGTTTTTT
j_call: TRBJ2-5; d_call: NA; v_call: TRBV20-1; clone_size: NA; cdr3_aa: CSARSQETQYF; cdr3_nt: TGCAGTGCTAGATCACAAGAGACCCAGTACTTC
j_call: TRBJ2-7; d_call: TRBD2; v_call: TRBV28; clone_size: NA; cdr3_aa: CASPPSEFWVISGRAREQYF; cdr3_nt: TGTGCCAGCCCGCCATCGGAATTTTGGGTCATTAGCGGGAGGGCAAGAGAGCAGTACTTC
j_call: TRBJ2-3; d_call: NA; v_call: TRBV6-6; clone_size: NA; cdr3_aa: CASSPGGRAGTDTQYF; cdr3_nt: TGTGCCAGCAGCCCCGGTGGGCGGGCAGGCACAGATACGCAGTATTTT
j_call: TRBJ1-1; d_call: NA; v_call: TRBV5-1; clone_size: few; cdr3_aa: CASSLDWITEAFF; cdr3_nt: TGCGCCAGCAGCTTGGATTGGATCACTGAAGCTTTCTTT
j_call: TRBJ2-2; d_call: TRBD1; v_call: TRBV19; clone_size: NA; cdr3_aa: CASSIRDRVGELFF; cdr3_nt: TGTGCCAGTAGTATACGCGACAGGGTGGGGGAGCTGTTTTTT
j_call: TRBJ2-2; d_call: NA; v_call: TRBV4-1; clone_size: NA; cdr3_aa: CASSPQGGSGELFF; cdr3_nt: TGCGCCAGCAGCCCACAGGGAGGTTCCGGGGAGCTGTTTTTT